The 21 T cell receptor beta chains in this list originate from one sample, sequenced in a study of T cell changes during pregnancy in multiple sclerosis (dated by TCRdb to the late 2010s). Library generation was performed with the immunoSEQ multiplex PCR assay. What TCRdb holds here is the immuneACCESS table cut down to in-frame rearrangements. Part of the clones is not present; checked against another copy, under half of the missing clones reflect an unresolved V gene, and the others are unexplained. The sample yields some 76,000 clones; nearly 95% were counted once. 0.25% to 0.3% of the sample belongs to the ten largest clones. Source: CD4+ T cells from peripheral blood mononuclear cells, taken after pregnancy. These receptors all come from a female donor with multiple sclerosis, enrolled in a pregnancy study.

The rearrangement uses TRBV7-2 and TRBJ2-2; D uncertain. Germline V gene data show CDR1 as SGHTA and CDR2 as FQGNSA. Trimming pared 5 bases from V and 8 bases from J, leaving 9 bases between. The CDR3 extends over 12 amino acids. In DNA, the CDR3 is TGTGCCAGCAGCCTCTACGCGGGGGAGCTGTTTTTT. The encoded protein is CASSLYAGELFF.

This chain uses TRBV28 with TRBJ1-5; a possible D gene is TRBD1 (5 bases). Trimming took 7 bases from V and 5 from J, leaving 18 bases between them. This CDR3 contains 15 residues. Germline CDR1 MDHEN, CDR2 SYDVKM. DNA of the CDR3: TGTGCCAGCACCTACAGGTGGGGTATTGATCAGCCCCAGCATTTT. Amino acid sequence: CASTYRWGIDQPQHF.

In DNA, the CDR3 is TGCAGCGTTGCGGGAGAGACCCAGTACTTC. It encodes CSVAGETQYF. The chain uses TRBV29-1 and TRBJ2-5; D uncertain. Looked up from germline, CDR1 is SQVTM and CDR2 is ANQGSEA. The CDR3 extends over 10 amino acids. V was cut by 4 bases and J by 4 bases, with 4 bases left in between.

The genes are TRBV5-4 and TRBJ2-5; 9 bases match TRBD1. V shed 3 bases and J 5 bases; nucleotides not matched to a gene: 8. The CDR3 spans 15 residues. CDR1 SGHNT and CDR2 YYREEE come from the germline V gene (reference sequence). The CDR3 reads CASSSSTDRGETQYF. For the CDR3, the DNA is TGTGCCAGCAGCTCCTCGACTGACAGGGGGGAGACCCAGTACTTC.

V and J are TRBV5-1 and TRBJ1-4; 7 bases agree with TRBD1. The CDR3 is 16 amino acids. Germline V gives CDR1 SGHRS, CDR2 YFSETQ. V trimming: 0 bases; J trimming: 7 bases; junction bases outside the gene matches: 9. The DNA of the CDR3 is TGCGCCAGCAGCTTGGCCCCAGGGGGTAATGGTGAAAAACTGTTTTTT. Residues: CASSLAPGGNGEKLFF. The full variable domain, its missing parts supplied by reference TRBV5-1 and TRBJ1-4, is KAGVTQTPRYLIKTRGQQVTLSCSPISGHRSVSWYQQTPGQGLQFLFEYFSETQRNKGNFPGRFSGRQFSNSRSEMNVSTLELGDSALYLCASSLAPGGNGEKLFFGSGTQLSVL.

The rearrangement links TRBV5-4 to TRBJ2-7, with D perhaps TRBD2 (5 bases). The CDR3 is 16 residues long. Germline assignment: CDR1 SGHNT and CDR2 YYREEE (reference sequence). Trimming removed 0 bases at V and 3 bases at J, with 16 bases between. The CDR3 nucleotides read TGTGCCAGCAGCTTGGGGTCCCCTAGACTAAACTACGAGCAGTACTTC. It codes for CASSLGSPRLNYEQYF. Supplemented by reference TRBV5-4 and TRBJ2-7, the full variable domain reads ETGVTQSPTHLIKTRGQQVTLRCSSQSGHNTVSWYQQALGQGPQFIFQYYREEENGRGNFPPRFSGLQFPNYSSELNVNALELDDSALYLCASSLGSPRLNYEQYFGPGTRLTVT.

The J gene is TRBJ1-1, the V gene TRBV10-3, with D maybe TRBD1 (6 bases). The germline V gene encodes CDR1 ENHRY and CDR2 SYGVKD. CDR3 length: 16 amino acids. Trimming removed 3 bases at V and 6 bases at J, with 20 bases between. CDR3 residues: CAISDPATPGGPEAFF. DNA for the CDR3: TGTGCCATCAGTGACCCCGCTACACCGGGGGGGCCTGAAGCTTTCTTT.

V usage is TRBV27 and J usage is TRBJ2-7; possibly TRBD1 for D (6 bases). The CDR3 spans 14 residues. The germline CDR1 and CDR2 sequences are MNHEY and SMNVEV (reference sequence). V lost 4 bases, J lost 5 bases, and 15 bases lay in between. The CDR3 DNA reads as TGTGCCAGCAGTTCACAGGGCCCCAGGGACGAGCAGTACTTC. It is translated as CASSSQGPRDEQYF.

CDR3 amino acids: CASSRTGGYGYTF. The CDR3 DNA reads as TGTGCCAGCAGCAGAACAGGGGGGTATGGCTACACCTTC. The V and J genes are TRBV11-2 and TRBJ1-2, with TRBD1 matching over 8 bases. V trimming: 5 bases; J trimming: 5 bases; junction bases outside the gene matches: 4. Germline V gives CDR1 SGHAT, CDR2 FQNNGV. The CDR3 is 13 residues long.

V gene TRBV27 combines with J gene TRBJ2-7, with D possibly being TRBD2 (6 bases). With 6 bases removed from V and 4 bases from J, the gap between germline ends came to 19 bases. Looked up from germline, CDR1 is MNHEY and CDR2 is SMNVEV (reference sequence). The CDR3 runs 15 residues. The chain's CDR3 is CASRLESRGGYEQYF. The CDR3 DNA reads TGTGCCAGCAGACTCGAATCTCGAGGAGGGTACGAGCAGTACTTC.

This clone was counted a single time. This sequence joins TRBV29-1 and TRBJ1-1, with D possibly TRBD1 on 6 matching bases. Germline lookup yields CDR1 SQVTM and CDR2 ANQGSEA. CDR3 length: 11 residues. The V end was cut by 5 bases, the J end by 7 bases, with 11 bases between. Written as DNA, the CDR3 is TGCAGCGTTTACAGGGATATTGAAGCTTTCTTT. Residues: CSVYRDIEAFF.

The chain has TRBV9 and TRBJ1-1, with D maybe TRBD1 (6 bases). Germline V CDR1 and CDR2: SGDLS, YYNGEE. The CDR3 contains 15 residues. Trimming shortened V by 4 bases and J by 2 bases, and 15 bases separated the two germline ends. CDR3 loop: CASSTLDSGNTEAFF. The CDR3 DNA reads as TGTGCCAGCAGCACCCTGGACAGTGGAAACACTGAAGCTTTCTTT.

The J gene is TRBJ2-7, the V gene TRBV30, with D perhaps matching TRBD2 (6 bases). V was trimmed by 0 bases and J by 5 bases, leaving 11 bases between them. The germline V gene has CDR1 GTSNPN and CDR2 SVGIG (reference sequence). The CDR3 runs to 13 residues. The chain's CDR3 is CAWSVGEVDEQYF. The DNA of the CDR3 is TGTGCCTGGAGTGTAGGGGAGGTTGACGAGCAGTACTTC.

The chain links TRBV5-1 to TRBJ2-7, with 11 bases lining up with TRBD2. J lost 0 bases, V lost 5 bases, and 4 bases had no gene match. Germline V CDR1 and CDR2: SGHRS, YFSETQ. This CDR3 contains 15 residues. The CDR3, as DNA: TGCGCCAGCAGTCGACTAGCGGGGACCTCCTACGAGCAGTACTTC. It encodes CASSRLAGTSYEQYF.

The gene calls are TRBV7-9 and TRBJ2-7; D may be TRBD2 (5 bases). CDR1 and CDR2 (germline): SEHNR, FQNEAQ (reference sequence). V was trimmed by 5 bases and J by 1 base, leaving 15 bases between them. The CDR3 spans 15 residues. CDR3 loop: CASSAPTGVSYEQYF. In DNA, the CDR3 is TGTGCCAGCAGCGCACCTACCGGGGTTTCCTACGAGCAGTACTTC.

V is TRBV18 and J is TRBJ2-3, with 7 bases aligning to TRBD2. The CDR3 sequence is 12 residues long. Per the germline V gene, CDR1 is KGHSH and CDR2 is LQKENI. Germline trimming cut 6 bases from V and 6 bases from J; bases unmatched to any gene: 3. The CDR3 loop is CASSTSPDTQYF. CDR3 coding DNA: TGTGCCAGCTCGACTAGCCCGGATACGCAGTATTTT.

The genes are TRBV27 and TRBJ2-1, with 7 bases aligning to TRBD1. Germline V lookup: CDR1 MNHEY, CDR2 SMNVEV (reference sequence). The CDR3 consists of 13 residues. V trimming: 6 bases; J trimming: 7 bases; junction bases outside the gene matches: 6. This CDR3 is CASRSIQGNEQFF. Written as DNA, the CDR3 is TGTGCCAGCAGGAGCATACAGGGGAATGAGCAGTTCTTC.

The chain employs TRBV6-6 and TRBJ2-1, with D perhaps TRBD2 (6 bases). The CDR3 totals 14 residues. The ends were cut back, 2 bases at V and 5 bases at J, with 10 bases in the middle. In germline, CDR1 is MNHNY, CDR2 SVGAGI (reference sequence). As DNA, the CDR3 is TGTGCCAGCAGTTACAGACTAGACGACAATGAGCAGTTCTTC. This sequence encodes CASSYRLDDNEQFF.

The V call is TRBV10-2, the J call TRBJ1-6; D is undetermined. Germline values: CDR1 WSHSY, CDR2 SAAADI. The ends were cut back, 4 bases at V and 6 bases at J, with 13 bases in the middle. This CDR3 is 15 amino acids long. CDR3 in amino acids: CASSATLPRNSPLHF. The CDR3 nucleotides read TGCGCCAGCAGTGCGACACTTCCACGTAATTCACCCCTCCACTTT.

The chain uses TRBV27 and TRBJ2-3, with D unresolved. Trimming left V 0 bases short and J 3 bases short, with 10 bases between. CDR1 is MNHEY and CDR2 is SMNVEV in the germline V gene (reference sequence). The CDR3 is 15 amino acids. This CDR3 is CASSLSGSSTDTQYF. CDR3 in DNA: TGTGCCAGCAGTTTATCGGGCAGTTCGACAGATACGCAGTATTTT.

The chain combines TRBV11-3 with TRBJ1-1, with D possibly TRBD1 on 5 matching bases. The CDR3 has 16 residues. The germline V gene has CDR1 SGHNT and CDR2 YENEEA. Trimming removed 4 bases from V and 0 bases from J, with 15 bases in between. The CDR3 DNA reads as TGTGCCAGCAGCTCCAGCCAAGGGGCCCTGAACACTGAAGCTTTCTTT. Translation: CASSSSQGALNTEAFF.